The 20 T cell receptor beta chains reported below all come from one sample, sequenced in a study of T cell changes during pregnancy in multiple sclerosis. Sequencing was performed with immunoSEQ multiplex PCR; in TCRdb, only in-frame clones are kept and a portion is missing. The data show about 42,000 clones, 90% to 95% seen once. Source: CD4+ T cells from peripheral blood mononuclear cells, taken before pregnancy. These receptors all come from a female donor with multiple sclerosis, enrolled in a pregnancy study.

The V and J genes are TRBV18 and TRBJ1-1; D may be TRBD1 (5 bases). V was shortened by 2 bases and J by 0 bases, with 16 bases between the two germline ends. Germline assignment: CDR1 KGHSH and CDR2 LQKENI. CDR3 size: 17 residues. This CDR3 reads CASSPAEQGALNTEAFF. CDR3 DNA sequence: TGTGCCAGCTCACCAGCCGAGCAAGGGGCCCTGAACACTGAAGCTTTCTTT.

The CDR3: CASSHQTDTQYF. In DNA, the CDR3 is TGTGCCAGCAGTCATCAAACAGATACGCAGTATTTT. The chain carries TRBV11-2 and TRBJ2-3; D unresolved. This CDR3 is built from 12 residues. V lost 6 bases and J 3 bases, leaving 7 bases between the germline ends. Germline V gene sequence: CDR1 SGHAT, CDR2 FQNNGV.

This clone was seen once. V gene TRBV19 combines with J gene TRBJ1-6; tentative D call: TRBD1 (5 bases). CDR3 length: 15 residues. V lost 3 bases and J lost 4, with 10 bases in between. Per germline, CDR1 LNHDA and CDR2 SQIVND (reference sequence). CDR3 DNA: TGTGCCAGTAGTATTGCGGGGGGGTATAATTCACCCCTCCACTTT. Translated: CASSIAGGYNSPLHF.

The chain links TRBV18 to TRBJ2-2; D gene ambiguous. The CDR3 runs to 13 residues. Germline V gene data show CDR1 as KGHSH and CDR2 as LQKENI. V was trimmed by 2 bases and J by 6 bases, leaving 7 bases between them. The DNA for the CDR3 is TGTGCCAGCTCACCAAGAGAGCCCGGGGAGCTGTTTTTT. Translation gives CASSPREPGELFF.

CDR3 sequence reads: CASSPPGAANEKLFF. Here the CDR3 DNA reads TGTGCCAGCTCACCACCGGGGGCGGCTAATGAAAAACTGTTTTTT. This sequence joins TRBV18 and TRBJ1-4, with D possibly matching TRBD1 (6 bases). Trimming took off 0 bases at V and 3 bases at J, with 8 bases between the two ends. The CDR3 contains 15 residues. Germline V gene lookup returns CDR1 KGHSH and CDR2 LQKENI.

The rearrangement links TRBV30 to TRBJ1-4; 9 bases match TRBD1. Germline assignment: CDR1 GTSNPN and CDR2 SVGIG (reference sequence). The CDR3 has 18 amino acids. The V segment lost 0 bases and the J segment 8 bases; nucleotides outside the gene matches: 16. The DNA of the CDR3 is TGTGCCTGGAGTGTACGGGACAGGGTATTTGCGGGGGGAGAAAAACTGTTTTTT. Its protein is CAWSVRDRVFAGGEKLFF.

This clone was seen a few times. CDR3 nucleotide sequence: TGTGCCAGCAGTTACTCTGGGGGGTTCACTGAAGCTTTCTTT. This translates into CASSYSGGFTEAFF. The V call is TRBV6-5, the J call TRBJ1-1; D is perhaps TRBD1 (5 bases). The germline V and J ends were trimmed by 0 bases and 4 bases, with 9 bases remaining between them. This CDR3 is 14 amino acids long. Germline CDR1 is MNHEY and CDR2 is SVGAGI.

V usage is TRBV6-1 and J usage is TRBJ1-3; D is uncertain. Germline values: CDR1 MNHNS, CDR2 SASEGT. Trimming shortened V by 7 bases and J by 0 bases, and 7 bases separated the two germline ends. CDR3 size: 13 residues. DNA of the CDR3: TGTGCCAGCACGGTGAGCTCTGGAAACACCATATATTTT. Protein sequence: CASTVSSGNTIYF.

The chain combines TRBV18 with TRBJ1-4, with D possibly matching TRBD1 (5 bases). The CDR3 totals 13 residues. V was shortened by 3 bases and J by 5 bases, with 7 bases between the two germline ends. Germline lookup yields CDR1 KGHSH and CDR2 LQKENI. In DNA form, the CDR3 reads TGTGCCAGCTCACCTCAGGGAAATGAAAAACTGTTTTTT. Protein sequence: CASSPQGNEKLFF.

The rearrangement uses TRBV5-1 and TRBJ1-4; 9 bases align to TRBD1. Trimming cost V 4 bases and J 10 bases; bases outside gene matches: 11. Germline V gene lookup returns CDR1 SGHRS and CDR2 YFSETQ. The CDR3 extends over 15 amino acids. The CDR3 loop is CASSPGQGTGVKLFF. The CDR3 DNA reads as TGCGCCAGCAGCCCCGGACAGGGGACGGGTGTAAAACTGTTTTTT.

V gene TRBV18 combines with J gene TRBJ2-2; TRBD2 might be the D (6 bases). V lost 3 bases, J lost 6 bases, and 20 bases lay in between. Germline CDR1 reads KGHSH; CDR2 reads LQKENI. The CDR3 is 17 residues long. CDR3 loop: CASSPGATGSVAGELFF. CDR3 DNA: TGTGCCAGCTCACCGGGCGCTACCGGGAGTGTCGCCGGGGAGCTGTTTTTT. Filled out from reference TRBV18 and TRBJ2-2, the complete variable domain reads NAGVMQNPRHLVRRRGQEARLRCSPMKGHSHVYWYRQLPEEGLKFMVYLQKENIIDESGMPKERFSAEFPKEGPSILRIQQVVRGDSAAYFCASSPGATGSVAGELFFGEGSRLTVL.

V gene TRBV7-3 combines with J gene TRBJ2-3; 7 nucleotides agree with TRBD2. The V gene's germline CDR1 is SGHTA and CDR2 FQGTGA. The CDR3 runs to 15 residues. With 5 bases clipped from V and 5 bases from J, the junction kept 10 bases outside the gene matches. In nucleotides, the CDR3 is TGTGCCAGCAGCCGCACCGGACTAGTGAAAGATACGCAGTATTTT. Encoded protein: CASSRTGLVKDTQYF. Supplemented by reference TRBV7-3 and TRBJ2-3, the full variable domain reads GAGVSQTPSNKVTEKGKYVELRCDPISGHTALYWYRQSLGQGPEFLIYFQGTGAADDSGLPNDRFFAVRPEGSVSTLKIQRTERGDSAVYLCASSRTGLVKDTQYFGPGTRLTVL.

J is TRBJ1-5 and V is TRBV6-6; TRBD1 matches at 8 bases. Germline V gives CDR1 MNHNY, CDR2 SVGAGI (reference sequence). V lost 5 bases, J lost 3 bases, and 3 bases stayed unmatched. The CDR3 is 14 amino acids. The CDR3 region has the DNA TGTGCCAGCAGTAAGGGACAGGCCAATCAGCCCCAGCATTTT. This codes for CASSKGQANQPQHF.

The CDR3 loop reads CASSHSSNEQFF. Here the CDR3 DNA reads TGCGCCAGCAGCCATTCTAGCAATGAGCAGTTCTTC. This sequence joins TRBV4-3 and TRBJ2-1; D call uncertain. The germline V gene encodes CDR1 LGHNA and CDR2 YSLEER. This CDR3 is 12 amino acids long. V was cut by 3 bases and J by 6 bases, with 6 bases left in between.

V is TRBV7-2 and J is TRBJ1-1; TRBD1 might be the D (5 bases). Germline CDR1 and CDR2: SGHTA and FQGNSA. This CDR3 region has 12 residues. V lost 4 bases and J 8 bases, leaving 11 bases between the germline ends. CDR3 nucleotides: TGTGCCAGCAGCTACGACAGAAAAGAAGCTTTCTTT. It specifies CASSYDRKEAFF.

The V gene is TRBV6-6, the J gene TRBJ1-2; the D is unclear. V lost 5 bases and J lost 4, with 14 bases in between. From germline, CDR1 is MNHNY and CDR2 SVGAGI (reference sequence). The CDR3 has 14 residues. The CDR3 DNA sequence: TGTGCCAGCAGTATTGAGCCGGGAGTCTATGGCTACACCTTC. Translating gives CASSIEPGVYGYTF.

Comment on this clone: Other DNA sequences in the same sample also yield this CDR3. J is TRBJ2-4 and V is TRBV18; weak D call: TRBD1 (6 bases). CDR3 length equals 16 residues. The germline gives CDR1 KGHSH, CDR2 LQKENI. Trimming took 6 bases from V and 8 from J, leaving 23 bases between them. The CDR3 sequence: CASSLTMTGSSDIQYF. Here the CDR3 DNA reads TGTGCCAGCTCGCTTACCATGACAGGTTCCTCGGACATTCAGTACTTC. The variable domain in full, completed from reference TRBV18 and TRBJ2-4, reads NAGVMQNPRHLVRRRGQEARLRCSPMKGHSHVYWYRQLPEEGLKFMVYLQKENIIDESGMPKERFSAEFPKEGPSILRIQQVVRGDSAAYFCASSLTMTGSSDIQYFGAGTRLSVL.

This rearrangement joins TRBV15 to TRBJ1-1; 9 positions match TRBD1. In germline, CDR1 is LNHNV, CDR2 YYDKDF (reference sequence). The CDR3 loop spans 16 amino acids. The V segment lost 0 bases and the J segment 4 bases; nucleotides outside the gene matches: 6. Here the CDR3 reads CATSRDTGGFGTEAFF. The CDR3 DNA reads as TGTGCCACCAGCAGAGACACAGGGGGCTTTGGCACTGAAGCTTTCTTT.

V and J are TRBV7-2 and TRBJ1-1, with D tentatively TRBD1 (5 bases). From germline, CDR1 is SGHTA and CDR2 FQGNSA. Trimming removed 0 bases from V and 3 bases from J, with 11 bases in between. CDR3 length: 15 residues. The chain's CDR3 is CASSLARRVDTEAFF. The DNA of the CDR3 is TGTGCCAGCAGCTTAGCCCGCAGGGTCGACACTGAAGCTTTCTTT. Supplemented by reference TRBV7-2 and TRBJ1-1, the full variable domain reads GAGVSQSPSNKVTEKGKDVELRCDPISGHTALYWYRQSLGQGLEFLIYFQGNSAPDKSGLPSDRFSAERTGGSVSTLTIQRTQQEDSAVYLCASSLARRVDTEAFFGQGTRLTVV.

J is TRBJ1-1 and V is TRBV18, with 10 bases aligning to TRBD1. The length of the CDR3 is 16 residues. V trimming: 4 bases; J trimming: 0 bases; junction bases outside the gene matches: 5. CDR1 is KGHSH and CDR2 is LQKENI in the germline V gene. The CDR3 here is CASSQGQGKLNTEAFF. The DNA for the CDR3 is TGTGCCAGCTCACAGGGACAGGGGAAATTGAACACTGAAGCTTTCTTT.